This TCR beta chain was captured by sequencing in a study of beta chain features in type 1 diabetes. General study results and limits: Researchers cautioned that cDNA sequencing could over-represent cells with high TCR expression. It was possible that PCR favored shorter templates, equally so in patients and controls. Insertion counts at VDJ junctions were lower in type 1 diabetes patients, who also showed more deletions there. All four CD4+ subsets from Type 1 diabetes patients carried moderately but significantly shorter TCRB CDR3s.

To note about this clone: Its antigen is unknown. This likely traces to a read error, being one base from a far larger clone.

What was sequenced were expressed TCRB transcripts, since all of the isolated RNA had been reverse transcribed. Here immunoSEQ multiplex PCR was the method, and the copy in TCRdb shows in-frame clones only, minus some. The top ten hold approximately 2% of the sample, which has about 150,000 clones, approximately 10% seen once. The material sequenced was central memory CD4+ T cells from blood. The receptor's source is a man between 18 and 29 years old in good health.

The CDR3 DNA is TGTGCCTGCAGCCACGGTGGGCAGCTGAACACTGAAGCTTTCTTT. Its translation is CACSHGGQLNTEAFF. The chain combines TRBV4-2 with TRBJ1-1; unclear D gene. The V gene's germline CDR1 is LGHNA and CDR2 YNFKEQ. This CDR3 spans 15 amino acids.